One and the same sample provided the 5 T cell receptor beta chains below, sequenced in a study of regulatory T cells in long-lasting Graves disease. Time point noted: newly diagnosed GD, antithyroid drugs for less than 3 months. Following extraction of RNA from PBMCs, that RNA was used to make the TCR library. iRepertoire HTBI primers and Arm-PCR of CDR3 regions built TCR beta libraries. One entry per CDR3 protein, called by TCRdb with MiXCR from the multiplex PCR reads. The table lists some 220,000 distinct CDR3 sequences, 15% to 20% of them singletons, with roughly 12% in the top ten. This same sample was also part of a study on T cells in Graves' hyperthyroidism and ophthalmopathy.

The sample was peripheral blood mononuclear cells (PBMCs), taken at new diagnosis, from a patient treated with antithyroid drugs. The receptors stem from a woman aged 30 to 39 with Graves disease.

A few counts support this clonotype. The chain couples TRBV14 to TRBJ2-7; 9 nucleotides match TRBD2. The trim removed 0 bases at V and 2 bases at J, leaving 11 bases unmatched. The CDR3 extends over 18 amino acids. The germline CDR1 and CDR2 sequences are SGHDN and FVKESK. The CDR3 coding sequence is TGTGCCAGCAGCCAAGATCGACTCTGGGGGACTAGCACCTACGAGCAGTACTTC. Translating it yields CASSQDRLWGTSTYEQYF. Based on the CDR3 plus reference TRBV14 and TRBJ2-7, the full variable domain is EAGVTQFPSHSVIEKGQTVTLRCDPISGHDNLYWYRRVMGKEIKFLLHFVKESKQDESGMPNNRFLAERTGGTYSTLKVQPAELEDSGVYFCASSQDRLWGTSTYEQYFGPGTRLTVT.

This clonotype appeared many times. V and J are TRBV10-2 and TRBJ1-1, with D unclear. From germline, CDR1 is WSHSY and CDR2 SAAADI. The V gene lost 3 bases and the J gene lost 6 bases, with 5 bases spanning the gap. CDR3 length: 11 amino acids. CDR3 sequence reads: CASSDRAEAFF. CDR3 in DNA: TGCGCCAGCAGTGATAGGGCTGAAGCTTTCTTT.

This clonotype was observed many times. The rearrangement links TRBV27 to TRBJ1-1; unclear D gene. Germline-derived CDR1 and CDR2 are MNHEY and SMNVEV (reference sequence). The V and J ends lost 5 bases and 8 bases respectively, with 12 bases between them. The CDR3 extends over 12 amino acids. CDR3 amino acids: CASSRLPGEAFF. The CDR3 bases are TGTGCCAGCAGTCGCCTCCCGGGCGAAGCTTTCTTT.

This clonotype appeared many times. CDR3 sequence: CASSESSRAGETQYF. The CDR3 DNA is TGCGCCAGCAGTGAGTCCTCACGGGCGGGGGAGACCCAGTACTTC. The chain joins TRBV10-1 to TRBJ2-5; tentatively, D is TRBD2 (6 bases). CDR3 length equals 15 residues. Germline CDR1 and CDR2: WNHNN and SYGVQD (reference sequence). Trimming stripped 0 bases from V and 5 bases from J, with 13 bases between.

Ten or more counts support this clonotype. The V call is TRBV20-1, the J call TRBJ2-4; 9 positions agree with TRBD1. This CDR3 has 17 amino acids. V shed 6 bases, J shed 0 bases, and the junction held 12 bases outside the gene matches. Germline V CDR1 and CDR2: DFQATT, SNEGSKA (reference sequence). In DNA, the CDR3 is TGCAGTGCGACCCCCCCCGGACAGGGGCTAGCCAAAAACATTCAGTACTTC. Amino acids: CSATPPGQGLAKNIQYF.